These 25 T cell receptor beta chains originate from one sample sequenced in a study of shared clonotypes between healthy human individuals. Sequencing was performed with immunoSEQ multiplex PCR; in TCRdb, only in-frame clones are kept and a portion is missing. This table holds 850,000 to 1,100,000 clones, roughly 80% found once. Sequenced material: memory CD4+ T cells from PBMCs. Indicated subset: CD45RA-negative fraction. These receptor sequences come from a man younger than 35 in good health. Some clones in this sample may be carry-over from other donors' samples.

The CDR3 nucleotides read TGTGCCAGCAGCCTCCGGACGGTCCAAGAGACCCAGTACTTC. Protein product: CASSLRTVQETQYF. The genes are TRBV7-2 and TRBJ2-5; D is unresolved. The V end was cut by 5 bases, the J end by 1 base, with 11 bases between. Germline assignment: CDR1 SGHTA and CDR2 FQGNSA. The CDR3 contains 14 residues. Full variable domain (remainder filled in from reference TRBV7-2 and TRBJ2-5): GAGVSQSPSNKVTEKGKDVELRCDPISGHTALYWYRQSLGQGLEFLIYFQGNSAPDKSGLPSDRFSAERTGGSVSTLTIQRTQQEDSAVYLCASSLRTVQETQYFGPGTRLLVL.

There are a few counts of this clone. The sample contains more than one DNA sequence encoding this CDR3. This chain joins TRBV28 and TRBJ2-5, with TRBD1 matching over 7 bases. The germline V gene has CDR1 MDHEN and CDR2 SYDVKM. With V trimmed by 8 bases and J by 2 bases, 5 bases remained unmatched. This CDR3 contains 13 residues. CDR3 amino acids: CASSGTAQETQYF. The CDR3 nucleotides are TGTGCCAGCTCCGGGACAGCACAAGAGACCCAGTACTTC.

The V and J genes are TRBV10-2 and TRBJ1-4; no firm D call. V was trimmed by 10 bases and J by 8 bases, leaving 8 bases between them. CDR3 length: 10 residues. Germline CDR1 WSHSY, CDR2 SAAADI. The chain's CDR3 is CATRKEKLFF. The CDR3 DNA reads TGCGCCACCAGGAAAGAAAAACTGTTTTTT.

Here the CDR3 reads CASSINPTGGGYTF. The CDR3 DNA sequence: TGTGCCAGTAGTATAAACCCGACAGGTGGAGGCTACACCTTC. The chain couples TRBV19 to TRBJ1-2, with TRBD1 as a possible D gene (6 bases). This CDR3 has 14 residues. Trimming cost V 2 bases and J 8 bases, with 15 bases left between them. Per the germline V gene, CDR1 is LNHDA and CDR2 is SQIVND (reference sequence). The entire variable domain, with the rest obtained from reference TRBV19 and TRBJ1-2, is as follows: DGGITQSPKYLFRKEGQNVTLSCEQNLNHDAMYWYRQDPGQGLRLIYYSQIVNDFQKGDIAEGYSVSREKKESFPLTVTSAQKNPTAFYLCASSINPTGGGYTFGSGTRLTVV.

The chain uses TRBV18 and TRBJ1-1; D gene ambiguous. CDR1 and CDR2 from the germline V gene are KGHSH and LQKENI. The CDR3 consists of 13 residues. Trimming left V 3 bases short and J 6 bases short, with 11 bases between. The CDR3 reads CASSPNDGSEAFF. CDR3 DNA: TGTGCCAGCTCACCGAATGATGGATCTGAAGCTTTCTTT.

The chain couples TRBV5-1 to TRBJ2-5, with 13 positions matching TRBD2. The CDR3 contains 23 residues. Per germline, CDR1 SGHRS and CDR2 YFSETQ. V lost 4 bases, J lost 4 bases, and 28 bases stayed unmatched. CDR3 loop: CASSRGGVAPGLAGSPQRETQYF. CDR3 nucleotides: TGCGCCAGCAGCAGAGGAGGTGTAGCACCGGGACTAGCGGGATCCCCCCAACGAGAGACCCAGTACTTC.

The chain has TRBV7-2 and TRBJ1-2, with D possibly TRBD1 on 6 matching bases. CDR1 SGHTA and CDR2 FQGNSA come from the germline V gene. V lost 4 bases, J lost 4 bases, and 13 bases lay in between. The CDR3 covers 14 residues. As DNA, the CDR3 is TGTGCCAGCAGCTCACGGACAGACAGCTATGGCTACACCTTC. Translating gives CASSSRTDSYGYTF.

This clone was found once. The sample has other DNA sequences that encode this CDR3 too. The CDR3 region is CSVVAESYNEQFF. In nucleotides, the CDR3 is TGCAGCGTTGTGGCGGAGAGTTACAATGAGCAGTTCTTC. J is TRBJ2-1 and V is TRBV29-1, with D unclear. The CDR3 spans 13 residues. Trimming shortened V by 4 bases and J by 4 bases, and 11 bases separated the two germline ends. Germline V gene lookup returns CDR1 SQVTM and CDR2 ANQGSEA.

This clone was counted a few times. The CDR3 bases are TGCGCCAGCAGCCCAGCGGGCCGTTGGGAAGATACGCAGTATTTT. Translating it yields CASSPAGRWEDTQYF. The chain couples TRBV5-1 to TRBJ2-3; D perhaps matches TRBD2 (6 bases). The V gene lost 4 bases and the J gene lost 5 bases, with 17 bases spanning the gap. CDR1 and CDR2 (germline): SGHRS, YFSETQ. The CDR3 spans 15 residues.

The V call is TRBV7-2, the J call TRBJ2-5, with D perhaps matching TRBD1 (6 bases). The closer fit of TRBJ2-7 to the DNA end suggests the J call may be wrong. The CDR3 covers 15 residues. Germline V lookup: CDR1 SGHTA, CDR2 FQGNSA. CDR3 amino acids: CASSLRTEFTYEQYF. For the CDR3, the DNA is TGTGCCAGCAGCCTTAGGACAGAGTTCACCTACGAGCAGTACTTC.

The rearrangement uses TRBV7-7 and TRBJ1-1, with a possible D match to TRBD1 (5 bases). The germline gives CDR1 SSHAT, CDR2 FNYEAQ (reference sequence). CDR3 size: 13 residues. V lost 4 bases and J lost 1, with 7 bases in between. CDR3 DNA: TGTGCCAGCAGCTCACAGGAGAACACTGAAGCTTTCTTT. Translating gives CASSSQENTEAFF.

The CDR3 reads CASRSTPGGNQPQHF. The CDR3 nucleotides are TGCGCCAGCAGATCTACGCCAGGGGGCAATCAGCCCCAGCATTTT. The V and J genes are TRBV5-1 and TRBJ1-5; perhaps TRBD1 as D (6 bases). The CDR3 contains 15 residues. The germline CDR1 and CDR2 sequences are SGHRS and YFSETQ. The V end lost 5 bases, the J end lost 2 bases, and 14 bases lay between the germline ends. Full variable domain (remainder filled in from reference TRBV5-1 and TRBJ1-5): KAGVTQTPRYLIKTRGQQVTLSCSPISGHRSVSWYQQTPGQGLQFLFEYFSETQRNKGNFPGRFSGRQFSNSRSEMNVSTLELGDSALYLCASRSTPGGNQPQHFGDGTRLSIL.

This chain links TRBV5-4 with TRBJ2-7; 7 bases line up with TRBD1. In germline, CDR1 is SGHNT, CDR2 YYREEE (reference sequence). V shed 1 base and J 7 bases; nucleotides not matched to a gene: 11. This CDR3 is 15 amino acids long. The CDR3 loop reads CASSLRQGALGEQYF. In DNA, the CDR3 is TGTGCCAGCAGCTTGAGACAGGGCGCTTTAGGGGAGCAGTACTTC.

The chain joins TRBV29-1 to TRBJ1-2; 9 bases agree with TRBD1. V dropped 7 bases and J dropped 3; count of bases not matched to a gene: 6. Germline CDR1 is SQVTM and CDR2 is ANQGSEA. This CDR3 is 13 amino acids long. The CDR3 here is CSGAQGADYGYTF. The CDR3 nucleotides read TGCAGCGGGGCACAGGGGGCGGACTATGGCTACACCTTC.

This clone is a singleton in its sample. The chain combines TRBV5-1 with TRBJ2-2; 11 bases align to TRBD2. This CDR3 spans 16 amino acids. Germline-derived CDR1 and CDR2 are SGHRS and YFSETQ. V lost 4 bases and J lost 7; bases outside the gene matches: 9. The CDR3 DNA reads TGCGCCAGCAGCCCCGAACTAGCGGGAGTGGGCGGGGAGCTGTTTTTT. It translates to CASSPELAGVGGELFF.

This clone has at least ten counts. The chain links TRBV10-3 to TRBJ1-1, with 8 bases matching TRBD1. The V gene end was trimmed by 5 bases and the J gene end by 4 bases; junction bases not matched to a gene: 6. The CDR3 covers 14 residues. Germline CDR1 is ENHRY and CDR2 is SYGVKD. The DNA of the CDR3 is TGTGCCATCAGTCCCCGGACAGGGCTCACTGAAGCTTTCTTT. This codes for CAISPRTGLTEAFF.

V is TRBV19 and J is TRBJ2-2; the D gene could be TRBD1 or TRBD2 (6 bases each). The length of the CDR3 is 16 residues. V lost 3 bases, J lost 0 bases, and 11 bases lay in between. Germline V gene data show CDR1 as LNHDA and CDR2 as SQIVND (reference sequence). DNA of the CDR3: TGTGCCAGTAGTATTTGGAGGGGGTCGAACACCGGGGAGCTGTTTTTT. As protein: CASSIWRGSNTGELFF.

The gene calls are TRBV30 and TRBJ2-7, with D perhaps TRBD2 (6 bases). V was cut by 5 bases and J by 0 bases, with 11 bases left in between. CDR1 and CDR2 from the germline V gene are GTSNPN and SVGIG (reference sequence). This CDR3 is 13 amino acids long. The CDR3 region is CAWLSRDSYEQYF. As DNA, the CDR3 is TGTGCCTGGTTATCGCGGGACTCCTACGAGCAGTACTTC.

This sequence joins TRBV19 and TRBJ1-5; 9 bases map to TRBD1. The CDR3 contains 15 residues. Per germline, CDR1 LNHDA and CDR2 SQIVND (reference sequence). V lost 3 bases, J lost 5 bases, and 5 bases stayed unmatched. As DNA, the CDR3 is TGTGCCAGTAGTATGCGGGACAGGGTGTATCAGCCCCAGCATTTT. It encodes CASSMRDRVYQPQHF.

The V call is TRBV2, the J call TRBJ1-5; D perhaps matches TRBD1 (6 bases). Germline CDR1 and CDR2: SNHLY and FYNNEI. This CDR3 has 13 residues. V gave up 6 bases and J gave up 5 bases, with 11 bases separating them. As DNA, the CDR3 is TGTGCCAGCAGCCGGGACACCCATCAGCCCCAGCATTTT. This gives the protein CASSRDTHQPQHF. The variable domain in full, completed from reference TRBV2 and TRBJ1-5, reads EPEVTQTPSHQVTQMGQEVILRCVPISNHLYFYWYRQILGQKVEFLVSFYNNEISEKSEIFDDQFSVERPDGSNFTLKIRSTKLEDSAMYFCASSRDTHQPQHFGDGTRLSIL.

About this clone itself: Other DNA sequences of this sample code for an identical CDR3. The rearrangement links TRBV4-2 to TRBJ2-7; the D is unclear. V lost 1 base and J lost 4, with 8 bases in between. The germline gives CDR1 LGHNA, CDR2 YNFKEQ. This CDR3 is built from 13 residues. The CDR3 spells CASSQGLGYEQYF. In nucleotides, the CDR3 is TGTGCCAGCAGCCAAGGCCTCGGTTACGAGCAGTACTTC.

This clone was counted between two and nine times. The chain employs TRBV29-1 and TRBJ1-5, with 8 bases that match TRBD1. The ends lost 4 bases at V and 7 bases at J; junction bases unmatched: 6. CDR1 is SQVTM, CDR2 ANQGSEA, per germline. The CDR3 has 13 residues. CDR3 in amino acids: CSVGGQAGQPQHF. Written as DNA, the CDR3 is TGCAGCGTTGGGGGACAGGCTGGACAGCCCCAGCATTTT.

Points on this clone: Other DNA sequences in the same sample also yield this CDR3. The V call is TRBV7-2, the J call TRBJ2-3; D gene uncertain. Per germline, CDR1 SGHTA and CDR2 FQGNSA. There are 13 residues in the CDR3. The ends were cut back, 3 bases at V and 1 base at J, with 5 bases in the middle. The CDR3 DNA sequence: TGTGCCAGCAGCTTGGAACGCACAGATACGCAGTATTTT. It encodes CASSLERTDTQYF.

The rearrangement joins TRBV6-5 to TRBJ1-5; 8 bases are shared with TRBD1. Germline V gives CDR1 MNHEY, CDR2 SVGAGI. The CDR3 has 14 residues. Trimming removed 6 bases from V and 5 bases from J; junction bases left unmatched: 6. In DNA, the CDR3 is TGTGCCAGCAGCCGACAGGGGTTCGATCAGCCCCAGCATTTT. Translating gives CASSRQGFDQPQHF.

The V gene is TRBV28, the J gene TRBJ1-5; D gene unclear. CDR1 and CDR2 (germline): MDHEN, SYDVKM. The V end was cut by 2 bases, the J end by 2 bases, with 10 bases between. The CDR3 contains 15 residues. This CDR3 is CASSLGRIGNQPQHF. In DNA form, the CDR3 reads TGTGCCAGCAGTTTAGGCAGAATTGGCAATCAGCCCCAGCATTTT.